The 20 T cell receptor beta chains reported below all come from one sample, sequenced in a study of STAT5B mutations in CD4+ large granular lymphocyte leukemia. Data came from immunoSEQ multiplex PCR; TCRdb stores just in-frame clones and leaves some out. The sample shows some 23,000 clones, 74% of them seen only once. What was sequenced was CD4+ T cells from blood buffy coats. The receptors stem from a human donor in good health.

The CDR3 spells CASSPDGSSYNEQFF. For the CDR3, the DNA is TGTGCCAGCAGCCCCGACGGAAGCTCCTACAATGAGCAGTTCTTC. This chain uses TRBV5-5 with TRBJ2-1, with D unclear. V was trimmed by 4 bases and J by 0 bases, leaving 11 bases between them. CDR3 size: 15 residues. Germline CDR1 and CDR2: SGHKS and YYEKEE (reference sequence).

The chain uses TRBV11-1 and TRBJ2-1, with TRBD1 as a possible D gene (6 bases). The CDR3 contains 13 residues. Germline V lookup: CDR1 SGHAT, CDR2 FQDESV (reference sequence). V lost 3 bases and J lost 8, with 11 bases in between. CDR3 residues: CASSLGAADEQFF. CDR3 DNA sequence: TGTGCCAGCAGCTTGGGGGCAGCCGATGAGCAGTTCTTC. The complete variable domain, with remaining parts taken from reference TRBV11-1 and TRBJ2-1, reads EAEVAQSPRYKITEKSQAVAFWCDPISGHATLYWYRQILGQGPELLVQFQDESVVDDSQLPKDRFSAERLKGVDSTLKIQPAELGDSAMYLCASSLGAADEQFFGPGTRLTVL.

This rearrangement joins TRBV7-2 to TRBJ1-5; TRBD1 agrees at 7 bases. With 4 bases clipped from V and 2 bases from J, the junction kept 2 bases outside the gene matches. This CDR3 region has 14 residues. Germline V gene lookup returns CDR1 SGHTA and CDR2 FQGNSA. In DNA form, the CDR3 reads TGTGCCAGCAGCTGGACAGGTCGCAATCAGCCCCAGCATTTT. Its protein is CASSWTGRNQPQHF.

The chain combines TRBV6-1 with TRBJ1-2; 12 bases are a match to TRBD1. The CDR3 sequence is 15 residues long. The V and J ends lost 5 bases and 4 bases, in that order; junction bases with no gene match: 5. Germline V CDR1 and CDR2: MNHNS, SASEGT. The CDR3 sequence is CASSKGTGGPYGYTF. The CDR3 region has the DNA TGTGCCAGCAGTAAAGGGACAGGGGGCCCCTATGGCTACACCTTC.

The chain couples TRBV7-2 to TRBJ1-2; 7 positions match TRBD1. This CDR3 contains 15 residues. Germline CDR1 and CDR2: SGHTA and FQGNSA. V gave up 5 bases and J gave up 0 bases; unmatched junction bases: 6. The CDR3 nucleotides read TGTGCCAGCAGCCCTCCGACAGGGACTAACTATGGCTACACCTTC. It translates to CASSPPTGTNYGYTF.

The rearrangement joins TRBV6-5 to TRBJ1-6; D possibly corresponds to TRBD1 (5 bases). Germline loops: CDR1 MNHEY, CDR2 SVGAGI. The CDR3 totals 15 residues. V lost 6 bases and J 3 bases, leaving 12 bases between the germline ends. The CDR3, as DNA: TGTGCCAGCAGCCGAAGGGACGGCTATAATTCACCCCTCCACTTT. Residues: CASSRRDGYNSPLHF.

This rearrangement joins TRBV6-6 to TRBJ2-3, with TRBD2 matching 8 bases. CDR1 and CDR2 (germline): MNHNY, SVGAGI (reference sequence). This CDR3 has 14 residues. The V segment lost 5 bases and the J segment 7 bases; nucleotides outside the gene matches: 8. The CDR3 sequence: CASSPGGLANTQYF. In DNA, the CDR3 is TGTGCCAGCAGTCCGGGGGGGCTGGCGAATACGCAGTATTTT.

The rearrangement joins TRBV6-5 to TRBJ1-1; no firm D call. The V gene's germline CDR1 is MNHEY and CDR2 SVGAGI. The CDR3 spans 14 residues. Trimming took 6 bases from V and 4 from J, leaving 15 bases between them. The CDR3 is CASRHPARGTEAFF. The CDR3 DNA reads as TGTGCCAGCAGACACCCAGCTCGTGGCACTGAAGCTTTCTTT.

The table lists this clone with a few counts. The chain joins TRBV7-9 to TRBJ2-7; 8 nucleotides align to TRBD2. Germline V gene lookup returns CDR1 SEHNR and CDR2 FQNEAQ (reference sequence). CDR3 length equals 17 residues. Trimming cost V 5 bases and J 3 bases; bases outside gene matches: 15. CDR3 DNA: TGTGCCAGCAGCACGCTCTCTGGGACTAGTATTCTCTACGAGCAGTACTTC. Residues: CASSTLSGTSILYEQYF.

This clone was seen a few times. The chain uses TRBV2 and TRBJ1-2; D is uncertain. The CDR3 covers 13 residues. CDR1 and CDR2 from the germline V gene are SNHLY and FYNNEI. V was pared by 6 bases and J by 2 bases, with 10 bases between. The CDR3 DNA sequence: TGTGCCAGCAGCGGACGGATGAACTATGGCTACACCTTC. It specifies CASSGRMNYGYTF.

The rearrangement joins TRBV27 to TRBJ2-3; no clear D. Trimming cost V 5 bases and J 1 base, with 13 bases left between them. The CDR3 consists of 15 residues. Germline V gene lookup returns CDR1 MNHEY and CDR2 SMNVEV (reference sequence). CDR3 protein: CASSTRAYGTDTQYF. The CDR3 DNA reads as TGTGCCAGCAGTACCCGCGCCTATGGCACAGATACGCAGTATTTT.

The rearrangement uses TRBV10-3 and TRBJ1-4; 8 positions match TRBD1. The CDR3 contains 13 residues. V lost 5 bases and J lost 8; bases outside the gene matches: 4. CDR1 and CDR2 from the germline V gene are ENHRY and SYGVKD. The CDR3 DNA is TGTGCCATCAGTCAGGGGGCTGAAGAAAAACTGTTTTTT. The encoded protein is CAISQGAEEKLFF.

This clone was picked up a small number of times. V is TRBV7-9 and J is TRBJ1-4; tentatively, D is TRBD1 (6 bases). This CDR3 region has 16 residues. Trimming cost V 2 bases and J 5 bases, with 15 bases left between them. From germline, CDR1 is SEHNR and CDR2 FQNEAQ (reference sequence). CDR3 loop: CASSLRRGQQNEKLFF. CDR3 in DNA: TGTGCCAGCAGCTTAAGGCGAGGACAGCAAAATGAAAAACTGTTTTTT.

This chain connects TRBV7-9 to TRBJ2-1; TRBD2 might be the D (5 bases). The germline CDR1 and CDR2 sequences are SEHNR and FQNEAQ (reference sequence). The V end was cut by 6 bases, the J end by 7 bases, with 19 bases between. The CDR3 is 15 residues long. This chain's CDR3 is CASSSPRDLRNEQFF. As DNA, the CDR3 is TGTGCCAGCAGTTCGCCACGGGATCTCAGGAATGAGCAGTTCTTC.

Only a few counts were recorded for this clone. The same CDR3 also results from other DNA sequences found in this sample. The gene calls are TRBV18 and TRBJ1-5; D may be TRBD1 (6 bases). The CDR3 sequence is 14 residues long. The V and J ends lost 6 bases and 1 base respectively, with 10 bases between them. The germline V gene encodes CDR1 KGHSH and CDR2 LQKENI. The DNA of the CDR3 is TGTGCCAGCTCGGGTCAGGGGAGCAATCAGCCCCAGCATTTT. It translates to CASSGQGSNQPQHF.

The J gene is TRBJ2-3, the V gene TRBV27; 7 positions match TRBD1. There are 16 residues in the CDR3. J gave up 0 bases and V 3 bases, and 6 bases lay outside the gene matches. Per germline, CDR1 MNHEY and CDR2 SMNVEV (reference sequence). As DNA, the CDR3 is TGTGCCAGCAGTTTCAACTCCAGGGGGAGCACAGATACGCAGTATTTT. Translation gives CASSFNSRGSTDTQYF.

The rearrangement links TRBV18 to TRBJ2-7; perhaps D is TRBD1 or TRBD2 (5 bases each). CDR1 and CDR2 from the germline V gene are KGHSH and LQKENI. This CDR3 is 14 amino acids long. V lost 3 bases, J lost 2 bases, and 11 bases lay in between. DNA for the CDR3: TGTGCCAGCTCACCCCGGGACGGGCCCTACGAGCAGTACGTC. Translation: CASSPRDGPYEQYV.

The rearrangement joins TRBV7-2 to TRBJ2-1, with 10 bases fitting TRBD1. This CDR3 contains 16 residues. The junction had 9 bases not matched to a gene; V was cut back by 5 bases and J by 5 bases. Germline V lookup: CDR1 SGHTA, CDR2 FQGNSA. The CDR3 DNA sequence: TGTGCCAGCAGCACCTCGACAGGGGGCGCGGACAATGAGCAGTTCTTC. Translating it yields CASSTSTGGADNEQFF. Drawing the rest from reference TRBV7-2 and TRBJ2-1, the complete variable domain is GAGVSQSPSNKVTEKGKDVELRCDPISGHTALYWYRQSLGQGLEFLIYFQGNSAPDKSGLPSDRFSAERTGGSVSTLTIQRTQQEDSAVYLCASSTSTGGADNEQFFGPGTRLTVL.

This chain uses TRBV5-4 with TRBJ2-3; D is unresolved. V was cut by 0 bases and J by 3 bases, with 11 bases left in between. CDR3 length: 15 residues. Germline-derived CDR1 and CDR2 are SGHNT and YYREEE (reference sequence). CDR3: CASSLGAEPTDTQYF. The CDR3 DNA is TGTGCCAGCAGCTTGGGGGCAGAGCCGACAGATACGCAGTATTTT.

In this sample, this clone turned up a few times. The chain recombines TRBV7-9 with TRBJ1-1; D perhaps matches TRBD1 (5 bases). Per the germline V gene, CDR1 is SEHNR and CDR2 is FQNEAQ (reference sequence). V gave up 5 bases and J gave up 10 bases, with 14 bases separating them. The CDR3 spans 12 residues. The DNA for the CDR3 is TGTGCCAGCAGCCGCGAGGGGAGTGCAGCTTTCTTT. Amino acid sequence: CASSREGSAAFF.